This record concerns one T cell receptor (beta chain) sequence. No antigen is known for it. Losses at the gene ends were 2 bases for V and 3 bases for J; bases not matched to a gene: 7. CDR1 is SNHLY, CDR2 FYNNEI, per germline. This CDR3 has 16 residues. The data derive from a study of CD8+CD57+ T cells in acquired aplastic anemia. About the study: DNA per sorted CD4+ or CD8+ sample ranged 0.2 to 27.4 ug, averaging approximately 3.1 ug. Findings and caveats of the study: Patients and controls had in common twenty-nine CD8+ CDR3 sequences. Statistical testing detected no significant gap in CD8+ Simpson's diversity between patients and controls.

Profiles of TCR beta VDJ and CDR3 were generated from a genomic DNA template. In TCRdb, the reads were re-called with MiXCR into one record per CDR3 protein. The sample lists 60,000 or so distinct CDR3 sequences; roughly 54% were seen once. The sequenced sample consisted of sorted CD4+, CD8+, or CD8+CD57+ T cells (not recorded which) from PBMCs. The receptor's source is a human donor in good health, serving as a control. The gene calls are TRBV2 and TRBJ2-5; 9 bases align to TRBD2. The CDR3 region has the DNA TGTGCCAGCAGTGAACTGACTAGCGGACCGAAAGAGACCCAGTACTTC. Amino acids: CASSELTSGPKETQYF.